The table lists the clone carrying this T cell receptor (beta chain) with a few counts. Unique molecular identifiers tagged the TCRbeta library. One entry per CDR3 protein results from TCRdb running MiXCR on the PCR reads. This sample has under 750,000 distinct CDR3 sequences; roughly 23% occur once, and the top ten carry roughly 14%. These data come from a study of T-cell reconstitution after alpha-beta-depleted transplantation in children. The CDR3 consists of 13 residues. Germline CDR1 LNHNV, CDR2 YYDKDF (reference sequence). V lost 2 bases to trimming and J lost 6 bases, with 7 bases between them.

The chain employs TRBV15 and TRBJ2-2; D gene uncertain. This specimen consisted of PBMCs, mostly from graft donor cells, obtained 360 days after TCRalphabeta/CD19-depleted stem cell transplant. This receptor was identified in a boy younger than two who had a stem cell transplant for acute myeloid leukemia, so the T cells may come from the graft donor. In nucleotides, the CDR3 is TGTGCCACCAGCAGACAGAAGGCCGGGGAGCTGTTTTTT. This gives the protein CATSRQKAGELFF.